These T cell receptor beta chains were read from a single sample in a study of glioma-infiltrating T cells after dendritic cell vaccination. The data were produced by immunoSEQ multiplex PCR, yet TCRdb's version contains in-frame clones alone and is incomplete. In the table there are some 30,000 clones, 90% of which are singletons. Sequencing used blood, obtained before dendritic cell vaccination. All receptors derive from a human donor with glioblastoma. CDR3s include the opening cysteine and the closing phenylalanine or tryptophan. A D gene is named only where the DNA matches it firmly. The size of a clone is reported for some rows only, either as once, few or many, or as a class for expanded clones.

v_call	clone_size	j_call	d_call	cdr3_aa	cdr3_nt
TRBV11-2	few	TRBJ2-7	TRBD2	CASSPPGGTWEQYF	TGTGCCAGCAGCCCACCGGGAGGCACCTGGGAGCAGTACTTC
TRBV7-9	-	TRBJ1-5	-	CASSLGGPQPQHF	TGTGCCAGCAGCTTAGGAGGGCCTCAGCCCCAGCATTTT
TRBV4-1	-	TRBJ1-5	-	CASSQGHSNQPQHF	TGCGCCAGCAGCCAGGGGCATAGCAATCAGCCCCAGCATTTT
TRBV10-2	-	TRBJ1-3	-	CASSETGSVGNTIYF	TGCGCCAGCAGTGAAACAGGGTCAGTGGGAAACACCATATATTTT
TRBV6-1	-	TRBJ2-7	-	CASSDLIGATYEQYF	TGTGCCAGCAGTGACCTCATTGGTGCTACCTACGAGCAGTACTTC
TRBV6-1	-	TRBJ1-5	TRBD1	CASSLNRGEAQHF	TGTGCCAGCAGTTTGAACAGGGGGGAAGCCCAGCATTTT
TRBV18	-	TRBJ2-1	TRBD2	CASSPGTGGPNEQFF	TGTGCCAGCTCACCAGGTACGGGGGGGCCGAATGAGCAGTTCTTC
TRBV20-1	-	TRBJ2-1	-	CSAAESGEQFF	TGCAGTGCCGCTGAGTCAGGTGAGCAGTTCTTC
TRBV5-1	-	TRBJ1-4	-	CASSLGGTANEKLFF	TGCGCCAGCAGCTTGGGGGGGACTGCTAATGAAAAACTGTTTTTT
TRBV30	few	TRBJ2-7	TRBD1	CAWRDGTVWYF	TGTGCCTGGAGGGACGGGACAGTCTGGTACTTC
TRBV4-1	-	TRBJ1-2	TRBD1	CASSQVGTGVGYGYTF	TGCGCCAGCAGCCAAGTCGGGACAGGGGTAGGCTATGGCTACACCTTC
TRBV6-1	-	TRBJ1-2	TRBD1	CASRDRGIYGYTF	TGTGCCAGCAGAGACAGGGGGATCTATGGCTACACCTTC
TRBV7-2	-	TRBJ2-2	TRBD2	CASSLFASGVPGGLFF	TGTGCCAGCAGCTTATTTGCTAGCGGGGTCCCTGGTGGGCTGTTTTTT
TRBV5-1	-	TRBJ2-3	-	CASSLGSGADTQYF	TGCGCCAGCAGCTTGGGCTCAGGGGCAGATACGCAGTATTTT
TRBV19	-	TRBJ2-7	TRBD1	CASSTSGTGGYEQYF	TGTGCCAGTAGTACATCCGGGACAGGGGGCTACGAGCAGTACTTC
TRBV16	-	TRBJ2-2	TRBD1	CASSHQTGVTGELFF	TGTGCCAGCAGCCATCAAACAGGGGTCACCGGGGAGCTGTTTTTT
TRBV6-1	once	TRBJ2-1	TRBD2	CASRPSGSEQFF	TGTGCCAGCAGACCTAGCGGGAGCGAGCAGTTCTTC
TRBV28	-	TRBJ1-3	TRBD1	CASSLPRQGGGFSGNTIYF	TGTGCCAGCAGTTTACCGAGACAGGGTGGGGGATTCTCTGGAAACACCATATATTTT
TRBV15	-	TRBJ2-3	-	CATSLDKHGTDTQYF	TGTGCCACCAGCCTTGACAAGCATGGCACAGATACGCAGTATTTT
TRBV6-1	-	TRBJ1-5	-	CASSDTRSQPQHF	TGTGCCAGCAGTGATACTAGAAGCCAGCCCCAGCATTTT